Presented here are 22 T cell receptor beta chains from one specimen sequenced in a study of a mutant IDH1 vaccine in newly diagnosed glioma. Specified time point: baseline, week 1 (first vaccination visit). The treatment here: pre-vaccination baseline after standard-of-care therapy. TCRdb's copy holds only in-frame clones and misses some; the assay was immunoSEQ multiplex PCR. The sample lists approximately 70,000 clones, 60% to 85% occurring once. Here the sequenced sample was PBMCs, taken from a glioma patient treated with radiotherapy, temozolomide or both. These receptors came from a man between 50 and 59 years old with glioma.

The chain has TRBV9 and TRBJ2-1; 10 nucleotides agree with TRBD2. Germline V gene sequence: CDR1 SGDLS, CDR2 YYNGEE. V gave up 4 bases and J gave up 2 bases; unmatched junction bases: 3. The CDR3 extends over 15 amino acids. CDR3 loop: CASSFSGGPYNEQFF. The CDR3 DNA reads TGTGCCAGCAGCTTTAGCGGGGGGCCCTACAATGAGCAGTTCTTC.

The genes are TRBV7-2 and TRBJ2-1; 7 nucleotides line up with TRBD2. CDR3 size: 16 residues. With 1 base clipped from V and 8 bases from J, the junction kept 11 bases outside the gene matches. From germline, CDR1 is SGHTA and CDR2 FQGNSA. The CDR3 here is CASSLVGSSGGDEQFF. CDR3 coding DNA: TGTGCCAGCAGCTTAGTCGGGTCTAGCGGTGGGGATGAGCAGTTCTTC.

This rearrangement joins TRBV6-5 to TRBJ2-7; no definite D call. The V gene's germline CDR1 is MNHEY and CDR2 SVGAGI. The V end was cut by 7 bases, the J end by 2 bases, with 15 bases between. The CDR3 has 14 residues. The CDR3 nucleotides are TGTGCCAGCAAACGGACGGCAAGCACCTACGAGCAGTACTTC. Translating gives CASKRTASTYEQYF.

The rearrangement links TRBV28 to TRBJ1-1; D possibly corresponds to TRBD1 (6 bases). Germline V CDR1 and CDR2: MDHEN, SYDVKM. This CDR3 comprises 13 residues. V dropped 6 bases and J dropped 1 base, with 9 bases sitting between them. CDR3: CASSGTPNTEAFF. The CDR3 DNA reads as TGTGCCAGCAGCGGGACACCGAACACTGAAGCTTTCTTT.

The chain carries TRBV4-1 and TRBJ2-7; D gene ambiguous. The CDR3 is 14 residues long. V lost 1 base, J lost 3 bases, and 10 bases lay in between. The germline CDR1 and CDR2 sequences are MGHRA and YSYEKL. The DNA of the CDR3 is TGCGCCAGCAGCCAAGTGGCAGGTAGCTACGAGCAGTACTTC. Encoded protein: CASSQVAGSYEQYF.

The V gene is TRBV7-9, the J gene TRBJ2-7, with D possibly matching TRBD1 (5 bases). Trimming shortened V by 2 bases and J by 5 bases, and 10 bases separated the two germline ends. Germline CDR1 and CDR2: SEHNR and FQNEAQ (reference sequence). The CDR3 length is 13 residues. The CDR3 DNA sequence: TGTGCCAGCAGCTTAAACAGGCCCCACGAGCAGTACTTC. Translated: CASSLNRPHEQYF.

A single count supports this clone. The rearrangement joins TRBV25-1 to TRBJ2-7; possibly TRBD1 for D (5 bases). The germline CDR1 and CDR2 sequences are MGHDK and SYGVNS. The V end lost 7 bases, the J end lost 4 bases, and 14 bases lay between the germline ends. The length of the CDR3 is 13 residues. CDR3 sequence (DNA): TGTGCCAGCAAGGGCCAGGGAAGGTACGAGCAGTACTTC. This encodes CASKGQGRYEQYF.

The chain couples TRBV20-1 to TRBJ1-2; D uncertain. The V and J ends lost 5 bases and 4 bases respectively, with 8 bases between them. This CDR3 comprises 11 residues. CDR1 is DFQATT and CDR2 is SNEGSKA in the germline V gene (reference sequence). The CDR3 DNA reads as TGCAGTGCTCGCGAGGGCTATGGCTACACCTTC. Amino acid sequence: CSAREGYGYTF.

This clone was counted once. The V gene is TRBV11-2, the J gene TRBJ1-2; TRBD1 matches at 7 bases. Germline V CDR1 and CDR2: SGHAT, FQNNGV. The CDR3 length is 16 residues. V lost 6 bases, J lost 4 bases, and 14 bases stayed unmatched. Here the CDR3 DNA reads TGTGCCAGCAGTAACGCCCAGACAGGGACCCCCTATGGCTACACCTTC. Translated, it gives CASSNAQTGTPYGYTF. The full variable domain, in which reference TRBV11-2 and TRBJ1-2 provide the parts outside the CDR3, is EAGVAQSPRYKIIEKRQSVAFWCNPISGHATLYWYQQILGQGPKLLIQFQNNGVVDDSQLPKDRFSAERLKGVDSTLKIQPAKLEDSAVYLCASSNAQTGTPYGYTFGSGTRLTVV.

The rearrangement links TRBV14 to TRBJ2-2; D remains unclear. V was cut by 4 bases and J by 1 base, with 10 bases left in between. Germline V lookup: CDR1 SGHDN, CDR2 FVKESK. The CDR3 totals 15 residues. In DNA form, the CDR3 reads TGTGCCAGCAGCCGCGTAAGGCTGAACACCGGGGAGCTGTTTTTT. This translates into CASSRVRLNTGELFF. Combining the CDR3 with reference TRBV14 and TRBJ2-2 gives the whole variable domain EAGVTQFPSHSVIEKGQTVTLRCDPISGHDNLYWYRRVMGKEIKFLLHFVKESKQDESGMPNNRFLAERTGGTYSTLKVQPAELEDSGVYFCASSRVRLNTGELFFGEGSRLTVL.

CDR3: CASSFGVGQGTSEQYF. CDR3 nucleotides: TGTGCCAGCAGCTTCGGGGTGGGACAGGGGACGAGCGAGCAGTACTTC. The V call is TRBV11-3, the J call TRBJ2-7, with 10 bases aligning to TRBD1. The germline CDR1 and CDR2 sequences are SGHNT and YENEEA. The junction had 11 bases not matched to a gene; V was cut back by 3 bases and J by 6 bases. This CDR3 region has 16 residues.

The rearrangement uses TRBV27 and TRBJ2-7; D might be TRBD2 (6 bases). Germline V gives CDR1 MNHEY, CDR2 SMNVEV (reference sequence). V lost 3 bases to trimming and J lost 3 bases, with 6 bases between them. CDR3 length: 12 residues. Here the CDR3 DNA reads TGTGCCAGCAGTTTGGGGGGCTACGAGCAGTACTTC. This gives the protein CASSLGGYEQYF.

This clone came up a few times. The chain uses TRBV6-6 and TRBJ1-2; D not certain. The germline gives CDR1 MNHNY, CDR2 SVGAGI (reference sequence). With 6 bases removed from V and 3 bases from J, the gap between germline ends came to 11 bases. CDR3 length: 13 residues. CDR3 sequence reads: CASSATIDYGYTF. The CDR3 DNA reads as TGTGCCAGCAGCGCGACAATCGACTATGGCTACACCTTC.

Notes on this clone: One junction end disagrees with the germline gene, perhaps due to a read error. The chain is built from TRBV7-7 and TRBJ2-2; no clear D. The CDR3 is made up of 13 amino acids. Germline CDR1 and CDR2: SSHAT and FNYEAQ (reference sequence). This CDR3 is CASSLAIEGELFF. CDR3 in DNA: TGTGCTAGCAGCTTAGCCATAGAGGGGGAGCTGTTTTTT.

CDR3 in amino acids: CAISSSQASYEQYF. CDR3 coding DNA: TGTGCCATCAGCTCCTCACAGGCCTCCTACGAGCAGTACTTC. This chain uses TRBV10-3 with TRBJ2-7; tentative D call: TRBD1 (5 bases). Per the germline V gene, CDR1 is ENHRY and CDR2 is SYGVKD. Trimming stripped 6 bases from V and 0 bases from J, with 12 bases between. This CDR3 comprises 14 residues.

The rearrangement links TRBV7-2 to TRBJ2-7; 10 bases map to TRBD1. V was pared by 5 bases and J by 3 bases, with 13 bases of the junction left unmatched. Germline assignment: CDR1 SGHTA and CDR2 FQGNSA. This CDR3 is built from 17 residues. CDR3: CASSMTSGQGWNYEQYF. CDR3 DNA sequence: TGTGCCAGCAGCATGACTTCGGGACAGGGGTGGAACTACGAGCAGTACTTC.

This chain links TRBV7-2 with TRBJ1-2; 10 nucleotides align to TRBD1. The V gene's germline CDR1 is SGHTA and CDR2 FQGNSA. Trimming took 5 bases from V and 4 from J; bases not matched to a gene: 7. The CDR3 consists of 15 residues. The CDR3 is CASSDRDRGGYGYTF. The CDR3 nucleotides read TGTGCCAGCAGCGACCGGGACAGGGGTGGCTATGGCTACACCTTC.

The chain couples TRBV29-1 to TRBJ1-3; D is unresolved. V was cut by 7 bases and J by 2 bases, with 12 bases left in between. This CDR3 has 13 residues. Germline CDR1 reads SQVTM; CDR2 reads ANQGSEA. CDR3: CSGEVGAGNTIYF. Here the CDR3 DNA reads TGCAGCGGCGAGGTGGGAGCTGGAAACACCATATATTTT.

The V call is TRBV13, the J call TRBJ1-5; a weak D match, TRBD1 (6 bases). V was clipped by 4 bases and J by 1 base, with 14 bases between them. Germline values: CDR1 PRHDT, CDR2 FYEKMQ (reference sequence). The CDR3 extends over 16 amino acids. The CDR3 DNA is TGTGCCAGCAGCTCAAGAAGCAGGGGAAGCAATCAGCCCCAGCATTTT. Protein: CASSSRSRGSNQPQHF.

This chain links TRBV7-2 with TRBJ2-7; no clear D gene. With 6 bases removed from V and 2 bases from J, the gap between germline ends came to 14 bases. CDR1 is SGHTA and CDR2 is FQGNSA in the germline V gene. The length of the CDR3 is 14 residues. The CDR3 DNA reads as TGTGCCAGCAGTCCAGGTCTCATCGCCTACGAGCAGTACTTC. It codes for CASSPGLIAYEQYF.

CDR3 DNA: TGTGCCAGCAGCTTAGTCGGGCAGAGGAGCTCCTACGAGCAGTACTTC. This encodes CASSLVGQRSSYEQYF. The chain links TRBV13 to TRBJ2-7; D remains ambiguous. This CDR3 has 16 residues. Germline V gene lookup returns CDR1 PRHDT and CDR2 FYEKMQ (reference sequence). V shed 1 base and J shed 0 bases, with 13 bases lying between them. The whole variable domain, filled in from reference TRBV13 and TRBJ2-7, reads AAGVIQSPRHLIKEKRETATLKCYPIPRHDTVYWYQQGPGQDPQFLISFYEKMQSDKGSIPDRFSAQQFSDYHSELNMSSLELGDSALYFCASSLVGQRSSYEQYFGPGTRLTVT.

This chain links TRBV5-4 with TRBJ1-3; D gene unclear. V shed 0 bases and J shed 0 bases, with 7 bases lying between them. This CDR3 is built from 15 residues. Germline V gives CDR1 SGHNT, CDR2 YYREEE (reference sequence). The CDR3 region is CASSLDSYSGNTIYF. In nucleotides, the CDR3 is TGTGCCAGCAGCTTGGATAGCTACTCTGGAAACACCATATATTTT.